One and the same sample provided the 28 T cell receptor beta chains below, sequenced in a study of shared clonotypes between healthy human individuals. Profiled with immunoSEQ multiplex PCR; TCRdb holds only in-frame clones, not every one. The data contain some 380,000 clones, approximately 96% of them seen just once; the ten biggest clones take up 0.25% to 0.35%. Material for sequencing was memory CD8+ T cells sorted from blood. Subset given: CD45RO+ cells pooled with CCR7-negative TemRA cells. These receptors were obtained from a young man in good health.

V usage is TRBV18 and J usage is TRBJ2-1, with D possibly matching TRBD2 (6 bases). Germline loops: CDR1 KGHSH, CDR2 LQKENI. The CDR3 runs 14 residues. V lost 3 bases, J lost 2 bases, and 8 bases lay in between. The CDR3 spells CASSPSGPYNEQFF. CDR3 DNA: TGTGCCAGCTCACCTAGCGGTCCCTACAATGAGCAGTTCTTC.

V usage is TRBV7-9 and J usage is TRBJ1-1, with a possible D match to TRBD1 (5 bases). With 0 bases removed from V and 5 bases from J, the gap between germline ends came to 16 bases. The CDR3 has 16 amino acids. Germline V gene data show CDR1 as SEHNR and CDR2 as FQNEAQ (reference sequence). CDR3 bases: TGTGCCAGCAGCTTAGCAGGGACCAGATCCAGAACTGAAGCTTTCTTT. Amino acids: CASSLAGTRSRTEAFF.

The count of this clone is one. J is TRBJ1-2 and V is TRBV27, with 12 nucleotides matching TRBD1. This CDR3 has 17 amino acids. Germline values: CDR1 MNHEY, CDR2 SMNVEV (reference sequence). V lost 7 bases to trimming and J lost 4 bases; unmatched junction nucleotides: 13. CDR3: CASKPAGTGGYGYGYTF. In nucleotides, the CDR3 is TGTGCCAGCAAACCAGCCGGGACAGGGGGCTATGGCTATGGCTACACCTTC.

The rearrangement links TRBV18 to TRBJ2-4; D ambiguous. CDR3 size: 13 residues. Per the germline V gene, CDR1 is KGHSH and CDR2 is LQKENI. The V end was cut by 1 base, the J end by 0 bases, with 1 base between. CDR3 DNA sequence: TGTGCCAGCTCACCACTAGCCAAAAACATTCAGTACTTC. It encodes CASSPLAKNIQYF.

The chain is built from TRBV4-1 and TRBJ1-1; D not resolved. The germline CDR1 and CDR2 sequences are MGHRA and YSYEKL. CDR3 size: 15 residues. The V end was cut by 1 base, the J end by 2 bases, with 11 bases between. This CDR3 reads CASSQVSGGNTEAFF. The DNA for the CDR3 is TGCGCCAGCAGCCAAGTATCGGGCGGCAACACTGAAGCTTTCTTT.

The rearrangement links TRBV5-6 to TRBJ1-5, with 9 bases lining up with TRBD1. The germline CDR1 and CDR2 sequences are SGHDT and YYEEEE. The J segment lost 7 bases and the V segment lost 4 bases, leaving 12 bases of the junction unmatched. The CDR3 length is 16 residues. CDR3 DNA sequence: TGTGCCAGCAGCCTCGGACAGGGGTCTTTTGGGCAGCCCCAGCATTTT. Translation gives CASSLGQGSFGQPQHF.

The J gene is TRBJ2-1, the V gene TRBV9; 10 positions agree with TRBD2. This CDR3 contains 15 residues. Germline values: CDR1 SGDLS, CDR2 YYNGEE. Trimming cost V 3 bases and J 13 bases; bases outside gene matches: 13. CDR3 residues: CASSASPSGSLKQFF. DNA for the CDR3: TGTGCCAGCAGCGCCTCGCCTAGCGGGAGTTTGAAACAGTTCTTC. Based on the CDR3 plus reference TRBV9 and TRBJ2-1, the full variable domain is DSGVTQTPKHLITATGQRVTLRCSPRSGDLSVYWYQQSLDQGLQFLIQYYNGEERAKGNILERFSAQQFPDLHSELNLSSLELGDSALYFCASSASPSGSLKQFFGPGTRLTVL.

CDR3 nucleotides: TGTGCCAGCAGTCAAACTAGCGGGAGAGGGAATGAGCAGTTCTTC. It translates to CASSQTSGRGNEQFF. This chain uses TRBV2 with TRBJ2-1; 11 nucleotides match TRBD2. The germline gives CDR1 SNHLY, CDR2 FYNNEI. This CDR3 contains 15 residues. The V gene end was trimmed by 5 bases and the J gene end by 7 bases; junction bases not matched to a gene: 7.

The chain combines TRBV2 with TRBJ1-5; D gene unclear. The V and J ends lost 6 bases and 3 bases respectively, with 15 bases between them. CDR3 length: 15 residues. In germline, CDR1 is SNHLY, CDR2 FYNNEI. In DNA, the CDR3 is TGTGCCAGCAGCGCGGATCTAGCGACCAATCAGCCCCAGCATTTT. As protein: CASSADLATNQPQHF.

The chain uses TRBV5-1 and TRBJ2-7; 12 positions agree with TRBD2. Unmatched junction bases numbered 3, after V lost 3 bases and J lost 5 bases. This CDR3 is 14 amino acids long. CDR1 and CDR2 (germline): SGHRS, YFSETQ. The CDR3 loop is CASSWLAGGHEQYF. The CDR3 DNA is TGCGCCAGCAGCTGGCTAGCGGGAGGGCACGAGCAGTACTTC. Drawing the rest from reference TRBV5-1 and TRBJ2-7, the complete variable domain is KAGVTQTPRYLIKTRGQQVTLSCSPISGHRSVSWYQQTPGQGLQFLFEYFSETQRNKGNFPGRFSGRQFSNSRSEMNVSTLELGDSALYLCASSWLAGGHEQYFGPGTRLTVT.

V and J are TRBV7-9 and TRBJ2-6; the D gene is possibly TRBD1 (5 bases). The CDR3 is 17 amino acids. From germline, CDR1 is SEHNR and CDR2 FQNEAQ (reference sequence). V lost 5 bases and J lost 8, with 22 bases in between. CDR3 coding DNA: TGTGCCAGCAGCCTGAGGCCACAGGTTCTCTCGCCCAACGTCCTGACTTTC. Protein product: CASSLRPQVLSPNVLTF.

The J gene is TRBJ1-2, the V gene TRBV5-6; a possible D gene is TRBD1 (6 bases). This CDR3 is built from 14 residues. Germline values: CDR1 SGHDT, CDR2 YYEEEE. V shed 1 base and J shed 2 bases, with 9 bases lying between them. In nucleotides, the CDR3 is TGTGCCAGCAGCTTGACAGGGCTGAACTATGGCTACACCTTC. The encoded protein is CASSLTGLNYGYTF.

The CDR3 protein is CASSLLLGLNNEQFF. CDR3 in DNA: TGTGCCAGCAGCTTACTCTTGGGCCTCAACAATGAGCAGTTCTTC. The chain has TRBV7-9 and TRBJ2-1, with no clear D. V lost 2 bases and J 5 bases, leaving 13 bases between the germline ends. The CDR3 covers 15 residues. Germline assignment: CDR1 SEHNR and CDR2 FQNEAQ (reference sequence).

The chain has TRBV19 and TRBJ1-5; D possibly corresponds to TRBD1 (5 bases). The CDR3 is made up of 16 amino acids. V dropped 2 bases and J dropped 4 bases, with 15 bases sitting between them. Germline V gene sequence: CDR1 LNHDA, CDR2 SQIVND (reference sequence). The CDR3, as DNA: TGTGCCAGTAGTATAACCGGGACCCCGGGGAATCAGCCCCAGCATTTT. Translating it yields CASSITGTPGNQPQHF.

This chain uses TRBV6-6 with TRBJ2-1; unclear D gene. The CDR3 is 14 residues long. The V gene's germline CDR1 is MNHNY and CDR2 SVGAGI (reference sequence). The V and J ends lost 0 bases and 7 bases respectively, with 10 bases between them. The CDR3 spells CASSYSRTGNEQFF. The CDR3 DNA sequence: TGTGCCAGCAGTTACTCGCGGACCGGTAATGAGCAGTTCTTC.

The V gene is TRBV10-3, the J gene TRBJ2-3; TRBD2 aligns across 11 bases. The junction had 12 bases not matched to a gene; V was cut back by 4 bases and J by 0 bases. Germline V gene data show CDR1 as ENHRY and CDR2 as SYGVKD. The CDR3 has 19 amino acids. CDR3 sequence: CAISVGAGLAVTSTDTQYF. The DNA of the CDR3 is TGTGCCATCAGTGTGGGTGCGGGACTAGCGGTTACTAGCACAGATACGCAGTATTTT.

The chain recombines TRBV2 with TRBJ1-2, with TRBD1 matching 7 bases. Germline V lookup: CDR1 SNHLY, CDR2 FYNNEI. This CDR3 has 15 amino acids. V shed 4 bases and J 4 bases; nucleotides not matched to a gene: 9. In DNA, the CDR3 is TGTGCCAGCAGTGGTCGGTCGGACAGGCTCTATGGCTACACCTTC. As protein: CASSGRSDRLYGYTF.

The chain joins TRBV30 to TRBJ2-7; D gene unclear. The germline gives CDR1 GTSNPN, CDR2 SVGIG (reference sequence). The CDR3 sequence is 14 residues long. Trimming left V 0 bases short and J 6 bases short, with 15 bases between. The CDR3 bases are TGTGCCTGGAGTGTAGTGGGGAAGGGTTCCGAGCAGTACTTC. Translating it yields CAWSVVGKGSEQYF.

This clone was picked up one time. The chain couples TRBV28 to TRBJ1-5; tentatively, D is TRBD1 (6 bases). Trimming cost V 5 bases and J 0 bases, with 20 bases left between them. CDR3 size: 18 residues. Germline assignment: CDR1 MDHEN and CDR2 SYDVKM. CDR3 region: CASSPLWGAAYSNQPQHF. The CDR3 DNA reads TGTGCCAGCAGTCCGCTTTGGGGGGCGGCATATAGCAATCAGCCCCAGCATTTT.

This chain uses TRBV5-1 with TRBJ1-1; D ambiguous. The CDR3 has 15 amino acids. CDR1 is SGHRS and CDR2 is YFSETQ in the germline V gene. Trimming removed 5 bases from V and 1 base from J, with 15 bases in between. The CDR3 DNA follows: TGCGCCAGCAGTAGTAGGGCAGTAAGGAACACTGAAGCTTTCTTT. Residues: CASSSRAVRNTEAFF. The variable domain in full, completed from reference TRBV5-1 and TRBJ1-1, reads KAGVTQTPRYLIKTRGQQVTLSCSPISGHRSVSWYQQTPGQGLQFLFEYFSETQRNKGNFPGRFSGRQFSNSRSEMNVSTLELGDSALYLCASSSRAVRNTEAFFGQGTRLTVV.

This chain links TRBV10-3 with TRBJ2-5; either TRBD1 or TRBD2 may supply D (5 bases each). The V gene lost 6 bases and the J gene lost 0 bases, with 17 bases spanning the gap. The CDR3 is made up of 16 amino acids. Per the germline V gene, CDR1 is ENHRY and CDR2 is SYGVKD. The CDR3 loop reads CAISPRQGPYQETQYF. Written as DNA, the CDR3 is TGTGCCATCAGCCCCCGCCAGGGACCGTACCAAGAGACCCAGTACTTC.

The chain carries TRBV6-1 and TRBJ2-3; 12 bases agree with TRBD2. Germline CDR1 reads MNHNS; CDR2 reads SASEGT. The CDR3 runs 15 residues. The V gene end was trimmed by 8 bases and the J gene end by 4 bases; junction bases not matched to a gene: 7. The CDR3 spells CASRRLAGVSDTQYF. The CDR3 nucleotides are TGTGCCAGCCGACGACTAGCGGGAGTGTCAGATACGCAGTATTTT.

The chain links TRBV27 to TRBJ2-4; D may be TRBD2 (7 bases). The V gene lost 0 bases and the J gene lost 1 base, with 13 bases spanning the gap. The CDR3 has 17 amino acids. CDR1 is MNHEY, CDR2 SMNVEV, per germline (reference sequence). The CDR3 spells CASSLSSGGWAKNIQYF. As DNA, the CDR3 is TGTGCCAGCAGTTTATCGTCGGGGGGCTGGGCCAAAAACATTCAGTACTTC.

The chain couples TRBV4-1 to TRBJ1-1, with D perhaps matching TRBD1 (6 bases). CDR1 is MGHRA, CDR2 YSYEKL, per germline. V gave up 4 bases and J gave up 0 bases, with 9 bases separating them. The CDR3 has 14 amino acids. The CDR3, as DNA: TGCGCCAGCAGCCCAGGACAGCTGAACACTGAAGCTTTCTTT. Encoded protein: CASSPGQLNTEAFF.

The chain links TRBV30 to TRBJ1-5; D is perhaps TRBD1 (6 bases). The germline V gene encodes CDR1 GTSNPN and CDR2 SVGIG (reference sequence). With 1 base removed from V and 7 bases from J, the gap between germline ends came to 14 bases. This CDR3 comprises 14 residues. The CDR3 sequence is CAWSAQTGRQPQHF. CDR3 nucleotides: TGTGCCTGGAGTGCTCAAACAGGGAGACAGCCCCAGCATTTT.

The rearrangement links TRBV5-1 to TRBJ1-1; D is uncertain. The CDR3 loop spans 13 amino acids. Germline V gene sequence: CDR1 SGHRS, CDR2 YFSETQ. V was shortened by 4 bases and J by 4 bases, with 11 bases between the two germline ends. CDR3 in DNA: TGCGCCAGCAGCGACTTAAAGACCACTGAAGCTTTCTTT. Its translation: CASSDLKTTEAFF.

This chain uses TRBV5-1 with TRBJ1-4, with D possibly matching TRBD1 (5 bases). The CDR3 has 16 residues. Germline CDR1 reads SGHRS; CDR2 reads YFSETQ. The V end was cut by 0 bases, the J end by 0 bases, with 9 bases between. The CDR3 sequence is CASSLEGDATNEKLFF. For the CDR3, the DNA is TGCGCCAGCAGCTTGGAAGGGGACGCAACTAATGAAAAACTGTTTTTT.

This clone occurred a few times. The chain is built from TRBV19 and TRBJ2-7; D is uncertain. This CDR3 is 8 amino acids long. V was clipped by 6 bases and J by 6 bases, with 0 bases between them. Germline CDR1 LNHDA, CDR2 SQIVND (reference sequence). CDR3 protein: CASSEQYF. The CDR3 nucleotides read TGTGCCAGTAGCGAGCAGTACTTC.